This TCR beta chain was obtained from a study of blood T cell repertoires in COVID-19. Whole-study context: PBMCs, B-cell-depleted T cells, or T cells were the source of the cDNA or gDNA that made up the material.

TCRdb's table, derived via immunoSEQ multiplex PCR, lists solely in-frame clones and lacks some. Of about 400,000 clones listed, 80% to 90% were seen once; the top ten hold 1.4%. Looked up from germline, CDR1 is SEHNR and CDR2 is FQNEAQ (reference sequence). CDR3 size: 17 residues. The V and J ends lost 5 bases and 0 bases respectively, with 14 bases between them. This clonotype was obtained from a woman aged 30 to 39 with active or convalescent COVID-19. This sequence joins TRBV7-9 and TRBJ2-6; TRBD1 might be the D (5 bases). Material: peripheral blood. The CDR3 here is CASSQDTRPSGANVLTF. Written as DNA, the CDR3 is TGTGCCAGCAGCCAGGACACCCGCCCCTCTGGGGCCAACGTCCTGACTTTC.